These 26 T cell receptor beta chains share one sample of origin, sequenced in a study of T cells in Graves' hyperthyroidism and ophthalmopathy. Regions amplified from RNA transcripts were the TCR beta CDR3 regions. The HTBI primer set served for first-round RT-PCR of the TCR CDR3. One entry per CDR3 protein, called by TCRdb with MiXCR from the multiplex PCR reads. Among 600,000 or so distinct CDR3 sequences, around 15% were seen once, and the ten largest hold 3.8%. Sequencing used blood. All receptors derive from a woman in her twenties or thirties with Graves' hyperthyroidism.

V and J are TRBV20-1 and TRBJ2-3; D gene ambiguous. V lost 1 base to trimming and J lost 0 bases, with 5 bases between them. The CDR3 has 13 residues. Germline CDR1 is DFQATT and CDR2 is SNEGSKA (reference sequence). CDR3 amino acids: CSARASSTDTQYF. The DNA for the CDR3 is TGCAGTGCTAGAGCCAGTAGCACAGATACGCAGTATTTT.

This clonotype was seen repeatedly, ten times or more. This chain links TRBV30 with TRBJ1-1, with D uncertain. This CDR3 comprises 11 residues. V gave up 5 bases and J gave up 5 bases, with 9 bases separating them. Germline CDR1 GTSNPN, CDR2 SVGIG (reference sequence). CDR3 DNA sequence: TGTGCCTGGCGGGGAATTACTGAAGCTTTCTTT. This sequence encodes CAWRGITEAFF. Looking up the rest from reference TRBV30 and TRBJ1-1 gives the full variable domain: SQTIHQWPATLVQPVGSPLSLECTVEGTSNPNLYWYRQAAGRGLQLLFYSVGIGQISSEVPQNLSASRPQDRQFILSSKKLLLSDSGFYLCAWRGITEAFFGQGTRLTVV.

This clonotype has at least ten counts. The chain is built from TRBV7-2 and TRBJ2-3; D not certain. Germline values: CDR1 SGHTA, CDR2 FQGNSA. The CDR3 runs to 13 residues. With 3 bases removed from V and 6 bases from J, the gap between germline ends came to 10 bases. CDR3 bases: TGTGCCAGCAGCTTCGGAGAGAGGGATACGCAGTATTTT. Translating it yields CASSFGERDTQYF.

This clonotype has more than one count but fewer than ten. CDR3 sequence: CSAHSTGQGNSPLHF. In nucleotides, the CDR3 is TGCAGTGCCCACTCAACCGGACAGGGAAATTCACCCCTCCACTTT. The chain carries TRBV20-1 and TRBJ1-6, with TRBD1 matching over 8 bases. The CDR3 consists of 15 residues. Germline lookup yields CDR1 DFQATT and CDR2 SNEGSKA (reference sequence). V dropped 6 bases and J dropped 7; count of bases not matched to a gene: 11.

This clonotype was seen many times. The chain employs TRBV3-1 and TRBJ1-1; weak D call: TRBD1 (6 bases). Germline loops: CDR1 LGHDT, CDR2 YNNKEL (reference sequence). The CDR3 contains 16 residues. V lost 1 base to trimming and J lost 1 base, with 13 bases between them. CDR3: CASSQGGGTGNTEAFF. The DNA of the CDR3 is TGTGCCAGCAGCCAAGGAGGGGGGACGGGGAACACTGAAGCTTTCTTT.

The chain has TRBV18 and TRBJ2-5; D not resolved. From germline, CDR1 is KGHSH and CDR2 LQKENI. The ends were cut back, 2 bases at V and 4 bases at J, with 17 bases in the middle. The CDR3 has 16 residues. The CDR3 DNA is TGTGCCAGCTCACCAGTGGTTTTTGTGGGAATAGAGACCCAGTACTTC. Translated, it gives CASSPVVFVGIETQYF.

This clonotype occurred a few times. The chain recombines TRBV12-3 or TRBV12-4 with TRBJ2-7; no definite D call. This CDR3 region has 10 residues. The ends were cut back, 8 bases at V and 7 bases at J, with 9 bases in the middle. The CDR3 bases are TGTGCCAGCGGGTCGATGGAGCAGTACTTC. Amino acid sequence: CASGSMEQYF.

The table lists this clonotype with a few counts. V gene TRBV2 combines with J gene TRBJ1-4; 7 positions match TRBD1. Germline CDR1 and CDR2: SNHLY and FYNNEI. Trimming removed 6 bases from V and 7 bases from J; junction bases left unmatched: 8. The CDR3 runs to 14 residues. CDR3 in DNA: TGTGCCAGCAGCGCAAACAGGGGTGGTGAAAAACTGTTTTTT. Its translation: CASSANRGGEKLFF.

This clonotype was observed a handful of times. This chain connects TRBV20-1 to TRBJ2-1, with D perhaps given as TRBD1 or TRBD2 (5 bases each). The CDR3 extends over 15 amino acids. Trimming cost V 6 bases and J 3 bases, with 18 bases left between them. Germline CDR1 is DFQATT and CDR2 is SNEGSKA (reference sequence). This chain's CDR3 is CSARDGHEDYNEQFF. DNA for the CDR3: TGCAGTGCCCGGGACGGACATGAGGACTACAATGAGCAGTTCTTC.

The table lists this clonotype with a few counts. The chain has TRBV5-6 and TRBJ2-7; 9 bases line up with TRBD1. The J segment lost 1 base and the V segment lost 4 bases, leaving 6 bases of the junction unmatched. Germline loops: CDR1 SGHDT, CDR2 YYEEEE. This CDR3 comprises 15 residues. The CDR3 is CASSLGQGRSYEQYF. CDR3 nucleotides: TGTGCCAGCAGCCTGGGACAGGGAAGGTCCTACGAGCAGTACTTC.

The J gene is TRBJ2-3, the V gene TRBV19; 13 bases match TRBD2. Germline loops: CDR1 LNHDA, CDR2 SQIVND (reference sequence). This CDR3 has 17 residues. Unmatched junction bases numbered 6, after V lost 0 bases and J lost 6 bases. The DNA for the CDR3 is TGTGCCAGTAGTATAGAGTGGACTAGCGGGAGTACGGATACGCAGTATTTT. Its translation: CASSIEWTSGSTDTQYF. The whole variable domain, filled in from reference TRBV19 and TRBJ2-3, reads DGGITQSPKYLFRKEGQNVTLSCEQNLNHDAMYWYRQDPGQGLRLIYYSQIVNDFQKGDIAEGYSVSREKKESFPLTVTSAQKNPTAFYLCASSIEWTSGSTDTQYFGPGTRLTVL.

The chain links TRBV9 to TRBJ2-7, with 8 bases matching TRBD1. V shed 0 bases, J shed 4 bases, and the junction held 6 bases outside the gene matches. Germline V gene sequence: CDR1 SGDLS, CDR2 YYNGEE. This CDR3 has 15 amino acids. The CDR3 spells CASSVDGGQAYEQYF. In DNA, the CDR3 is TGTGCCAGCAGCGTAGATGGGGGACAGGCGTACGAGCAGTACTTC.

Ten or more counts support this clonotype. The CDR3 coding sequence is TGCAGTGCTAGCCGGGACAGGGGCGAGCAGTACTTC. It translates to CSASRDRGEQYF. J is TRBJ2-7 and V is TRBV20-1, with 10 bases lining up with TRBD1. CDR1 and CDR2 from the germline V gene are DFQATT and SNEGSKA (reference sequence). The CDR3 runs 12 residues. Losses at the gene ends were 3 bases for V and 6 bases for J; bases not matched to a gene: 2.

CDR3 protein: CASSLYKGQKSSPLHF. The DNA for the CDR3 is TGTGCCAGCAGTCTATACAAGGGACAGAAGAGTTCACCCCTCCACTTT. The chain joins TRBV12-3 or TRBV12-4 to TRBJ1-6; 7 positions agree with TRBD1. Unmatched junction bases numbered 13, after V lost 5 bases and J lost 9 bases. This CDR3 is 16 amino acids long.

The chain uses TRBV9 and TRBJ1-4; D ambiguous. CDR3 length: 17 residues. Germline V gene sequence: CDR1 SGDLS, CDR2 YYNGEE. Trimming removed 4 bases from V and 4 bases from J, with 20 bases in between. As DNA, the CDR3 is TGTGCCAGCAGCCCGCAAAATAGCCGGGCCCTTAATGAAAAACTGTTTTTT. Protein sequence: CASSPQNSRALNEKLFF.

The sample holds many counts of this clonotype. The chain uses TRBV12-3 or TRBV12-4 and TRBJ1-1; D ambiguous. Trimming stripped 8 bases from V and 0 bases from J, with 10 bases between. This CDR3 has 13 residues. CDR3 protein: CASGLTMNTEAFF. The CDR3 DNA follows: TGTGCCAGCGGGCTCACGATGAACACTGAAGCTTTCTTT.

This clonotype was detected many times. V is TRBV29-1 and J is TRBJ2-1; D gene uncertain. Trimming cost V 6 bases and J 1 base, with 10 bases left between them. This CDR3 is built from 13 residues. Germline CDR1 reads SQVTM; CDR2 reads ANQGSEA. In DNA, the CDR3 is TGCAGCGTCGCCGTAGGGTCCTACAATGAGCAGTTCTTC. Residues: CSVAVGSYNEQFF.

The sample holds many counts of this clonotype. The CDR3 here is CASTLSGSNQPQHF. The CDR3 coding sequence is TGTGCCAGTACACTCTCAGGGTCCAATCAGCCCCAGCATTTT. This chain links TRBV12-3 or TRBV12-4 with TRBJ1-5; D perhaps matches TRBD1 (5 bases). V gave up 9 bases and J gave up 3 bases, with 15 bases separating them. This CDR3 region has 14 residues.

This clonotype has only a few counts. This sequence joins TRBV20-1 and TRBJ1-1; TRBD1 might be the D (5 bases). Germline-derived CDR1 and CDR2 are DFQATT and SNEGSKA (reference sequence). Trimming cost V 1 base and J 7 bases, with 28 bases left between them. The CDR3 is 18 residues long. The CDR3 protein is CSARGYPLSEGSPLEAFF. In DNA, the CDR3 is TGCAGTGCTAGAGGTTACCCGCTGAGTGAGGGGTCCCCCCTTGAAGCTTTCTTT.

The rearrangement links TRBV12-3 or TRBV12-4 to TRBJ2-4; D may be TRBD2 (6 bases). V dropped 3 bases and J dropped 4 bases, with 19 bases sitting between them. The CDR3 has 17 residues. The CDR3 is CASSLGWSGEVKNIQYF. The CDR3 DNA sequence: TGTGCCAGCAGTTTGGGATGGTCGGGAGAGGTGAAAAACATTCAGTACTTC.

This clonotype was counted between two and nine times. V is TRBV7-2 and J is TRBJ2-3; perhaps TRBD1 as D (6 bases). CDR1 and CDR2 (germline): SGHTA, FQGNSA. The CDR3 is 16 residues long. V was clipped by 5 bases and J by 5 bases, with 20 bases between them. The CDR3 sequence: CASSPHRDGDEDTQYF. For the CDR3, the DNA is TGTGCCAGCAGCCCTCACAGGGATGGGGATGAAGATACGCAGTATTTT.

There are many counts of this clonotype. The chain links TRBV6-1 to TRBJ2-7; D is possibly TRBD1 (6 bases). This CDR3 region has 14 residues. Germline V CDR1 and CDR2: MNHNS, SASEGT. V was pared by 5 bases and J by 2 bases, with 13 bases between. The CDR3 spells CASSRQGLTYEQYF. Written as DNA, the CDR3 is TGTGCCAGCAGTCGGCAGGGGCTAACCTACGAGCAGTACTTC.

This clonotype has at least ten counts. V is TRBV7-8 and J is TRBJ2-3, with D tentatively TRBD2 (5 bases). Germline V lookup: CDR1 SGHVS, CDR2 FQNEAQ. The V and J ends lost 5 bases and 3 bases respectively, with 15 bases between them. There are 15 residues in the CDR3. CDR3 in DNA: TGTGCCAGCAGCACCACTAGGGTAAAGACAGATACGCAGTATTTT. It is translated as CASSTTRVKTDTQYF.

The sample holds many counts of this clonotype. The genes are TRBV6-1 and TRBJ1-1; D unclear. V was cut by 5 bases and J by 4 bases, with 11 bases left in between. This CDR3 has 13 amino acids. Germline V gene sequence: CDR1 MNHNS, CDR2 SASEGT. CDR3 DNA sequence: TGTGCCAGCAGTTACGGCAGTGGCACTGAAGCTTTCTTT. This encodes CASSYGSGTEAFF.

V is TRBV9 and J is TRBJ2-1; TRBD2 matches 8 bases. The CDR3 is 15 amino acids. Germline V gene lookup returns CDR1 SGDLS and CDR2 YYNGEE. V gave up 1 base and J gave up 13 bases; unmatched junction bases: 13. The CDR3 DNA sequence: TGTGCCAGCAGCGTATCCCGGGGGGGGTTTTTACCCCAGTTCTTC. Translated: CASSVSRGGFLPQFF. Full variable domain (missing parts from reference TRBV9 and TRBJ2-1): DSGVTQTPKHLITATGQRVTLRCSPRSGDLSVYWYQQSLDQGLQFLIQYYNGEERAKGNILERFSAQQFPDLHSELNLSSLELGDSALYFCASSVSRGGFLPQFFGPGTRLTVL.

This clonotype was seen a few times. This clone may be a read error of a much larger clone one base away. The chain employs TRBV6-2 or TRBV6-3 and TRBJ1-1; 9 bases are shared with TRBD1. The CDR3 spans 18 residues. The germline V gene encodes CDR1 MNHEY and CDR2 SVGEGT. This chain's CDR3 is CAGSYSPGQGGVYTEAFF. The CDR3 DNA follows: TGTGCCGGCAGTTATTCACCGGGACAGGGCGGTGTCTACACTGAAGCTTTCTTT.